The 32 T cell receptor beta chains reported below all come from one sample, sequenced in a study of shared clonotypes between healthy human individuals. Sequenced by immunoSEQ multiplex PCR; TCRdb stores in-frame clones only, minus some. The repertoire holds 980,000 or so clones, with 76% as singletons. The source material was memory CD4+ T cells sorted from blood. Sample subset: CD45RA-negative fraction. The receptors were sampled from a young man in good health.

The V call is TRBV7-2, the J call TRBJ2-1; D possibly corresponds to TRBD1 (6 bases). Trimming removed 3 bases at V and 7 bases at J, with 10 bases between. Germline CDR1 is SGHTA and CDR2 is FQGNSA. The CDR3 consists of 13 residues. The CDR3: CASSFAGENEQFF. The CDR3 bases are TGTGCCAGCAGCTTTGCAGGGGAAAATGAGCAGTTCTTC.

The V call is TRBV2, the J call TRBJ1-4, with TRBD1 as a possible D gene (6 bases). CDR1 and CDR2 (germline): SNHLY, FYNNEI. Trimming left V 3 bases short and J 7 bases short, with 15 bases between. The length of the CDR3 is 15 residues. In DNA form, the CDR3 reads TGTGCCAGCAGTGATATTCCGGGGGCAGGTGAAAAACTGTTTTTT. Translating gives CASSDIPGAGEKLFF.

This chain uses TRBV30 with TRBJ1-5; 8 bases map to TRBD1. The CDR3 is 13 residues long. Germline V lookup: CDR1 GTSNPN, CDR2 SVGIG (reference sequence). CDR3 sequence (DNA): TGTGCTATTGGACAGGGAGGAAATCAGCCCCAGCATTTT. Translated, it gives CAIGQGGNQPQHF. The full variable domain, rest sourced from reference TRBV30 and TRBJ1-5, is SQTIHQWPATLVQPVGSPLSLECTVEGTSNPNLYWYRQAAGRGLQLLFYSVGIGQISSEVPQNLSASRPQDRQFILSSKKLLLSDSGFYLCAIGQGGNQPQHFGDGTRLSIL.

The count of this clone is one. The rearrangement joins TRBV18 to TRBJ2-6, with TRBD1 as a possible D gene (6 bases). Germline CDR1 is KGHSH and CDR2 is LQKENI. Between the trimmed V and J ends, which lost 3 bases and 0 bases, there was a span of 9 bases. CDR3 length: 16 residues. The CDR3 region has the DNA TGTGCCAGCTCACCGACAGGAAACTCTGGGGCCAACGTCCTGACTTTC. Its protein is CASSPTGNSGANVLTF.

The V and J genes are TRBV28 and TRBJ2-1; D is uncertain. The V end was cut by 6 bases, the J end by 3 bases, with 15 bases between. This CDR3 is 15 amino acids long. CDR1 and CDR2 from the germline V gene are MDHEN and SYDVKM. The CDR3 loop is CASSTALLSYNEQFF. CDR3 DNA: TGTGCCAGCAGCACCGCCCTCTTGAGCTACAATGAGCAGTTCTTC.

The chain employs TRBV4-3 and TRBJ1-2, with D tentatively TRBD1 (6 bases). This CDR3 is 15 amino acids long. Trimming took 1 base from V and 8 from J, leaving 17 bases between them. CDR1 LGHNA and CDR2 YSLEER come from the germline V gene. The CDR3 bases are TGCGCCAGCAGCCAAGCTGGGTCCACAGGGTTAGGCTACACCTTC. This gives the protein CASSQAGSTGLGYTF.

The genes are TRBV11-2 and TRBJ1-1; no clear D gene. This CDR3 is built from 13 residues. V shed 0 bases and J shed 11 bases, with 13 bases lying between them. Germline CDR1 and CDR2: SGHAT and FQNNGV. This CDR3 is CASSLDPVRLAFF. DNA of the CDR3: TGTGCCAGCAGCTTAGATCCGGTCCGTTTGGCTTTCTTT.

The chain has TRBV18 and TRBJ1-1; 7 bases are a match to TRBD1. The germline gives CDR1 KGHSH, CDR2 LQKENI. The CDR3 has 17 residues. V was pared by 4 bases and J by 0 bases, with 11 bases of the junction left unmatched. The CDR3 here is CASSRDSAPIMNTEAFF. The CDR3 DNA reads TGTGCCAGCTCACGGGACAGCGCCCCTATTATGAACACTGAAGCTTTCTTT.

The chain couples TRBV5-1 to TRBJ2-7, with 7 bases identical to TRBD1. The CDR3 length is 15 residues. V lost 4 bases, J lost 2 bases, and 9 bases stayed unmatched. The germline CDR1 and CDR2 sequences are SGHRS and YFSETQ. CDR3 region: CASSQPGQPTYEQYF. The CDR3 bases are TGCGCCAGCAGCCAACCGGGACAGCCGACCTACGAGCAGTACTTC.

This clone has more than one count but fewer than ten. The chain employs TRBV21-1 and TRBJ2-7; the D call of TRBD2 is as the table states it, not checked on the DNA. TRBV21-1 is reported as a pseudogene. This CDR3 is built from 19 residues. The CDR3 loop is CASSIGLAGGPLRKYEQYF. CDR3 coding DNA: TGTGCCAGCAGCATTGGGCTAGCGGGAGGGCCTTTACGGAAATACGAGCAGTACTTC.

The chain employs TRBV18 and TRBJ2-7; either TRBD1 or TRBD2 may fit D (5 bases each). Germline V gene data show CDR1 as KGHSH and CDR2 as LQKENI. V lost 4 bases, J lost 4 bases, and 14 bases lay in between. CDR3 length: 14 residues. The DNA for the CDR3 is TGTGCCAGCTCACAGACACTGGGGGAATACGAGCAGTACTTC. It encodes CASSQTLGEYEQYF.

This clone showed up just once. This chain uses TRBV19 with TRBJ2-6; 7 nucleotides match TRBD2. J was trimmed by 0 bases and V by 5 bases; bases with no gene match: 4. This CDR3 contains 16 residues. The germline gives CDR1 LNHDA, CDR2 SQIVND (reference sequence). This chain's CDR3 is CASSWTGGSGANVLTF. CDR3 DNA: TGTGCCAGTAGTTGGACGGGGGGCTCTGGGGCCAACGTCCTGACTTTC.

The gene calls are TRBV18 and TRBJ2-5, with D perhaps being TRBD1 or TRBD2 (6 bases each). The CDR3 runs 17 residues. The germline gives CDR1 KGHSH, CDR2 LQKENI. V was clipped by 0 bases and J by 2 bases, with 16 bases between them. The CDR3 region has the DNA TGTGCCAGCTCACCACCGTTAAGGGGGGCGATTCAAGAGACCCAGTACTTC. Translated, it gives CASSPPLRGAIQETQYF.

The chain links TRBV19 to TRBJ2-4, with D maybe TRBD2 (6 bases). The CDR3 is made up of 14 amino acids. Deletions cut 5 bases from V and 5 bases from J, with 13 bases between. Germline lookup yields CDR1 LNHDA and CDR2 SQIVND (reference sequence). The CDR3 nucleotides read TGTGCCAGTAGTGGGGCGGGACGGGAAAACATTCAGTACTTC. This sequence encodes CASSGAGRENIQYF.

The chain combines TRBV4-1 with TRBJ1-1, with a tentative D call TRBD1 (6 bases). V was shortened by 0 bases and J by 6 bases, with 14 bases between the two germline ends. The CDR3 consists of 15 residues. The germline V gene has CDR1 MGHRA and CDR2 YSYEKL. CDR3 nucleotides: TGCGCCAGCAGCCAAGATAAAGCCGGGGGCCCTGAAGCTTTCTTT. Translated: CASSQDKAGGPEAFF.

J is TRBJ2-3 and V is TRBV9, with D possibly being TRBD1 (5 bases). The germline V and J ends were trimmed by 1 base and 7 bases, with 19 bases remaining between them. The CDR3 loop spans 16 amino acids. Germline CDR1 and CDR2: SGDLS and YYNGEE. DNA for the CDR3: TGTGCCAGCAGCGTACAGGGTAGTGGAGCCTTGAATACGCAGTATTTT. It is translated as CASSVQGSGALNTQYF. Variable domain in full (rest from reference TRBV9 and TRBJ2-3): DSGVTQTPKHLITATGQRVTLRCSPRSGDLSVYWYQQSLDQGLQFLIQYYNGEERAKGNILERFSAQQFPDLHSELNLSSLELGDSALYFCASSVQGSGALNTQYFGPGTRLTVL.

The rearrangement links TRBV18 to TRBJ1-3, with D possibly matching TRBD1 (6 bases). Germline V gene data show CDR1 as KGHSH and CDR2 as LQKENI. This CDR3 region has 16 residues. Trimming removed 4 bases at V and 4 bases at J, with 17 bases between. CDR3 DNA sequence: TGTGCCAGCTCACTCGGACAGCTCCACGGCGGAAACACCATATATTTT. As protein: CASSLGQLHGGNTIYF.

The chain carries TRBV5-5 and TRBJ2-2; the match to TRBD1 covers 10 bases. Trimming removed 4 bases from V and 3 bases from J; junction bases left unmatched: 6. The germline V gene has CDR1 SGHKS and CDR2 YYEKEE (reference sequence). The CDR3 spans 16 residues. CDR3 bases: TGTGCCAGCAGCGAGGGACAGGGGACTTACACCGGGGAGCTGTTTTTT. Translated, it gives CASSEGQGTYTGELFF.

This clone has only a few counts. The chain uses TRBV11-2 and TRBJ2-3, with a possible D match to TRBD1 (6 bases). The CDR3 sequence is 13 residues long. Per germline, CDR1 SGHAT and CDR2 FQNNGV. Trimming removed 5 bases from V and 2 bases from J, with 8 bases in between. This CDR3 is CASSQGNTDTQYF. DNA of the CDR3: TGTGCCAGCAGCCAGGGGAACACAGATACGCAGTATTTT.

The chain recombines TRBV2 with TRBJ2-2, with 7 bases that match TRBD2. CDR3 length equals 14 residues. Germline CDR1 SNHLY, CDR2 FYNNEI. Unmatched junction bases numbered 3, after V lost 7 bases and J lost 1 base. The CDR3 is CASKASGNTGELFF. CDR3 bases: TGTGCCAGCAAGGCTAGCGGGAACACCGGGGAGCTGTTTTTT.

The rearrangement links TRBV9 to TRBJ2-5; 10 nucleotides match TRBD2. Trimming at V came to 0 bases and at J to 3 bases, leaving 5 bases not matched to a gene. The germline V gene has CDR1 SGDLS and CDR2 YYNGEE. The CDR3 consists of 16 residues. In nucleotides, the CDR3 is TGTGCCAGCAGCGTAGCTCTAGCGGGGGCGGAAGAGACCCAGTACTTC. Residues: CASSVALAGAEETQYF.

This clone was seen just once. V is TRBV2 and J is TRBJ2-7; 9 bases map to TRBD2. CDR1 and CDR2 (germline): SNHLY, FYNNEI. The V gene end was trimmed by 6 bases and the J gene end by 1 base; junction bases not matched to a gene: 7. CDR3 size: 15 residues. Here the CDR3 reads CASRPKSGGSYEQYF. CDR3 nucleotides: TGTGCCAGCAGGCCCAAGAGCGGGGGGTCCTACGAGCAGTACTTC.

Details on this clone: Other DNA variants within this sample encode the same CDR3. The chain carries TRBV28 and TRBJ2-7, with D hard to call. The V and J ends lost 2 bases and 7 bases respectively, with 6 bases between them. The CDR3 has 11 residues. Germline V gene sequence: CDR1 MDHEN, CDR2 SYDVKM. Here the CDR3 reads CASSLVSEQYF. As DNA, the CDR3 is TGTGCCAGCAGTTTAGTTTCTGAGCAGTACTTC.

This chain joins TRBV7-2 and TRBJ2-5; D uncertain. The V gene's germline CDR1 is SGHTA and CDR2 FQGNSA. This CDR3 spans 19 amino acids. V was trimmed by 0 bases and J by 6 bases, leaving 26 bases between them. The DNA for the CDR3 is TGTGCCAGCAGCTTAGCGCTAAGAATTGGCACAGCTATTGTAAAGACCCAGTACTTC. This codes for CASSLALRIGTAIVKTQYF.

The chain has TRBV30 and TRBJ2-7; TRBD2 aligns across 11 bases. The germline gives CDR1 GTSNPN, CDR2 SVGIG (reference sequence). The CDR3 has 13 amino acids. V was clipped by 5 bases and J by 3 bases; unmatched bases: 3. The chain's CDR3 is CAWGLAGLYEQYF. The CDR3 nucleotides are TGTGCCTGGGGACTAGCGGGTCTCTACGAGCAGTACTTC. Complete variable domain (other parts from reference TRBV30 and TRBJ2-7): SQTIHQWPATLVQPVGSPLSLECTVEGTSNPNLYWYRQAAGRGLQLLFYSVGIGQISSEVPQNLSASRPQDRQFILSSKKLLLSDSGFYLCAWGLAGLYEQYFGPGTRLTVT.

This chain links TRBV7-2 with TRBJ2-3, with 9 bases identical to TRBD2. This CDR3 contains 14 residues. V was clipped by 6 bases and J by 0 bases; unmatched bases: 1. Germline loops: CDR1 SGHTA, CDR2 FQGNSA. The CDR3 sequence: CASRLAGSTDTQYF. CDR3 nucleotides: TGTGCCAGCAGGCTAGCGGGAAGCACAGATACGCAGTATTTT.

The V and J genes are TRBV9 and TRBJ2-1; D may be TRBD2 (6 bases). V gave up 3 bases and J gave up 0 bases, with 13 bases separating them. Germline CDR1 is SGDLS and CDR2 is YYNGEE. CDR3 size: 16 residues. CDR3 in DNA: TGTGCCAGCAGCGCATCGGGGGTAAGCTCCTACAATGAGCAGTTCTTC. It yields the protein CASSASGVSSYNEQFF. The complete variable domain, with remaining parts taken from reference TRBV9 and TRBJ2-1, reads DSGVTQTPKHLITATGQRVTLRCSPRSGDLSVYWYQQSLDQGLQFLIQYYNGEERAKGNILERFSAQQFPDLHSELNLSSLELGDSALYFCASSASGVSSYNEQFFGPGTRLTVL.

This chain joins TRBV20-1 and TRBJ2-1; the D is unclear. Germline V CDR1 and CDR2: DFQATT, SNEGSKA (reference sequence). The V and J ends lost 4 bases and 13 bases respectively, with 5 bases between them. The CDR3 has 8 residues. CDR3 sequence reads: CSATPQFF. CDR3 coding DNA: TGCAGTGCTACTCCCCAGTTCTTC.

V and J are TRBV6-5 and TRBJ1-6; no clear D gene. Germline V CDR1 and CDR2: MNHEY, SVGAGI. The CDR3 length is 11 residues. Trimming removed 2 bases from V and 15 bases from J, with 8 bases in between. The CDR3 sequence is CASSYGQNLHF. For the CDR3, the DNA is TGTGCCAGCAGTTACGGGCAAAACCTCCACTTT.

This clone was recorded many times. The V and J genes are TRBV7-9 and TRBJ1-2; D perhaps matches TRBD1 (6 bases). The CDR3 is 14 residues long. Germline CDR1 is SEHNR and CDR2 is FQNEAQ (reference sequence). Trimming pared 3 bases from V and 5 bases from J, leaving 13 bases between. The CDR3 spells CASSLEGGKYGYTF. The CDR3 nucleotides are TGTGCCAGCAGCTTGGAGGGGGGAAAATATGGCTACACCTTC.

The chain has TRBV7-6 and TRBJ1-2; the match to TRBD1 covers 10 bases. V trimming: 0 bases; J trimming: 6 bases; junction bases outside the gene matches: 1. CDR1 is SGHVS and CDR2 is FNYEAQ in the germline V gene. This CDR3 is built from 14 residues. The CDR3 DNA sequence: TGTGCCAGCAGCTTAGCGGACAGGGGGGATGGCTACACCTTC. This codes for CASSLADRGDGYTF.

This clone was seen only once. The chain carries TRBV7-2 and TRBJ2-1; D is undetermined. The CDR3 length is 12 residues. Trimming removed 4 bases from V and 10 bases from J, with 11 bases in between. CDR1 and CDR2 (germline): SGHTA, FQGNSA. CDR3 nucleotides: TGTGCCAGCAGCTCCCCTGGGCGGGAGCAGTTCTTC. Amino acid sequence: CASSSPGREQFF.